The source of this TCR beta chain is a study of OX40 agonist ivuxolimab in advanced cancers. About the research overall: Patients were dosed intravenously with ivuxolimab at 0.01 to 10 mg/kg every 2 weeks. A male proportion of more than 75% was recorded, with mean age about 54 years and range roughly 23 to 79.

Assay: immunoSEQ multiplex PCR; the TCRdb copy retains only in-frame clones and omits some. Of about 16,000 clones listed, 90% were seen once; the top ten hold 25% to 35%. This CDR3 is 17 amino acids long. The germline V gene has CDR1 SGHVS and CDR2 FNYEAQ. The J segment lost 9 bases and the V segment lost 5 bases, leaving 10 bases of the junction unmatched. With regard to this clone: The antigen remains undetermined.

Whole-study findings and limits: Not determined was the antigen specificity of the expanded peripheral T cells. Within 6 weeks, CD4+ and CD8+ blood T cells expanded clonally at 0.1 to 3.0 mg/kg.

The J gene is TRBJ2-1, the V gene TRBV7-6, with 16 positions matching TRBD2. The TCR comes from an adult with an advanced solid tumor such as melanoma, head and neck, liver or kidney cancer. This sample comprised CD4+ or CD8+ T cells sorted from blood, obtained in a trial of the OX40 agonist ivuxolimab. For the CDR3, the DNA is TGTGCCAGCAGCATCGGGACTAGCGGGGGGGAGCCCGGTGAGCAGTTCTTC. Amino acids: CASSIGTSGGEPGEQFF.